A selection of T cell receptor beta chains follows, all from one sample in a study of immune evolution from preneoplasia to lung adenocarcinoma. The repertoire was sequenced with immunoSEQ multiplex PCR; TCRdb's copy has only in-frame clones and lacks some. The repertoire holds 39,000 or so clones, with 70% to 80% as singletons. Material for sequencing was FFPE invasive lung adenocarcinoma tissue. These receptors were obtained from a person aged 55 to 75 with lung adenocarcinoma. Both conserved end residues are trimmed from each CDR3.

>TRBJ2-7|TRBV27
ASTEGYEQH
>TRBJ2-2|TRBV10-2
ASRTAGGRTGELF
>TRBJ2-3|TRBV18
ASSPQGSDTQY
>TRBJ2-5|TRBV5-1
ASSSTSGVETQY
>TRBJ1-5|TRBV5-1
ASNPGTGSNQPQH
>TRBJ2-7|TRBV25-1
ASTRGTGGYEQY
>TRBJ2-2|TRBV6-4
ASSLDLRTGELF
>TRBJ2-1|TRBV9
ASSARRDSQISYNEQF
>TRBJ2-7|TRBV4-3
ASSANHEQY
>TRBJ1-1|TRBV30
AWSVGGADTEAF